Described below is a single T cell receptor (beta chain) sequence and its context. Data came from immunoSEQ multiplex PCR; TCRdb stores just in-frame clones and leaves some out. Of approximately 70,000 clones detected, just over 90% appear once; the ten largest clones hold about 2.5%. This sample is drawn from a study of blood T cell repertoires in COVID-19. V lost 0 bases and J 4 bases, leaving 9 bases between the germline ends. Germline CDR1 is GTSNPN and CDR2 is SVGIG (reference sequence). This CDR3 has 14 amino acids. The chain carries TRBV30 and TRBJ2-2; D possibly corresponds to TRBD2 (5 bases). Sample: peripheral blood. The origin of this receptor is a man aged 50 to 59 with COVID-19, enrolled during active disease. CDR3: CAWSVVSGTGELFF. CDR3 bases: TGTGCCTGGAGTGTCGTCAGCGGCACCGGGGAGCTGTTTTTT.